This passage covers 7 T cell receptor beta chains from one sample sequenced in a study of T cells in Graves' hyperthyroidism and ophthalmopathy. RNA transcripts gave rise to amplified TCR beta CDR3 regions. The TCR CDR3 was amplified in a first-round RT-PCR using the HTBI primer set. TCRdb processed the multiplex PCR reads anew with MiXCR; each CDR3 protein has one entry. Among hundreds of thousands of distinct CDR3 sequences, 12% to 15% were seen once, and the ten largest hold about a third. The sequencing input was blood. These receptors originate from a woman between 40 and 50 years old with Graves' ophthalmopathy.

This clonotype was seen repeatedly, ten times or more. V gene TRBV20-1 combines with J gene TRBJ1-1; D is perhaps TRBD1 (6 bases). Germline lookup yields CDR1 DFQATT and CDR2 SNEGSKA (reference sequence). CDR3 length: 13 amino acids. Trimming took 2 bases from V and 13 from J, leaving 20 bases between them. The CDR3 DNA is TGCAGTGCTAGAAATCCGGGAAGTAGAGGGGGTTTCTTT. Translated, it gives CSARNPGSRGGFF.

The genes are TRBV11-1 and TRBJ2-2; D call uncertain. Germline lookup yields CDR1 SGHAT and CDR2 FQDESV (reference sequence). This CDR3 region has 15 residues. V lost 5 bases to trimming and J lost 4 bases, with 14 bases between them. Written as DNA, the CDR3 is TGTGCCAGCAGCAAAAGGTCGCGAAGCACCGGGGAGCTGTTTTTT. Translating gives CASSKRSRSTGELFF.

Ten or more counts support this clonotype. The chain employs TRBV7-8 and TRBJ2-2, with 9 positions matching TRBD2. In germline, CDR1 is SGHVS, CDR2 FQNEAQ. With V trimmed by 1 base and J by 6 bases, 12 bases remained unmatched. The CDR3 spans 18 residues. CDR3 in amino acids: CASSLGLAGGPVAGELFF. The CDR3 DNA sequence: TGTGCCAGCAGCTTAGGTTTGGCGGGGGGGCCGGTGGCCGGGGAGCTGTTTTTT.

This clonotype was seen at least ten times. For the CDR3, the DNA is TGTGCCAGCAGGAGCCTAGCGACGGCCACCGGGGAGCTGTTTTTT. Translated: CASRSLATATGELFF. V and J are TRBV7-9 and TRBJ2-2; TRBD2 is a possible D gene (6 bases). The CDR3 loop spans 15 amino acids. Germline V gene data show CDR1 as SEHNR and CDR2 as FQNEAQ (reference sequence). V was clipped by 6 bases and J by 4 bases, with 15 bases between them.

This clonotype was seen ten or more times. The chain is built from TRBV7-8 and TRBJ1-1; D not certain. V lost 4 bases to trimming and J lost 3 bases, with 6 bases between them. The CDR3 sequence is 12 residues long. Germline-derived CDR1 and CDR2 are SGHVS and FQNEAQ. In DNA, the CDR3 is TGTGCCAGCAGCTCAATGGACACTGAAGCTTTCTTT. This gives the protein CASSSMDTEAFF.

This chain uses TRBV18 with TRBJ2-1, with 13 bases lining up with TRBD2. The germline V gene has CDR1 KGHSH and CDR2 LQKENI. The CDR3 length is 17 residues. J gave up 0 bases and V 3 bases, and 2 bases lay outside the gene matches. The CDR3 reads CASSPTSGGASYNEQFF. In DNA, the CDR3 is TGTGCCAGCTCACCTACTAGCGGGGGGGCCTCCTACAATGAGCAGTTCTTC.

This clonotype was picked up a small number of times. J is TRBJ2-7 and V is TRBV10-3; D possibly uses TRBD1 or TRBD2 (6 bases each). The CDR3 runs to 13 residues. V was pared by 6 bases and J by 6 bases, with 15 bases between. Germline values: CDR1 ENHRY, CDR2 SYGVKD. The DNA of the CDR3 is TGTGCCATCAGGGATAGGGGGGCTGGCGAGCAGTACTTC. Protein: CAIRDRGAGEQYF.